This TCR beta chain was sequenced in a study of technical replicates of blood from several donors. The V gene's germline CDR1 is MDHEN and CDR2 SYDVKM. The CDR3 runs 13 residues. V lost 2 bases and J 5 bases, leaving 7 bases between the germline ends. Here immunoSEQ multiplex PCR was the method, and the copy in TCRdb shows in-frame clones only, minus some. Among about 80,000 clones listed, roughly 97% were seen once. The receptor comes from a human donor in good health. The sequenced material came from T cells isolated from PBMCs. The chain recombines TRBV28 with TRBJ1-5, with D unclear. The CDR3 sequence: CASSLNGDQPQHF. In DNA, the CDR3 is TGTGCCAGCAGTTTAAACGGGGATCAGCCCCAGCATTTT.